The source of this TCR beta chain is a study of T cell responses to AZD1222 COVID-19 vaccine (dated by TCRdb to the early 2020s). About the study as a whole: TCR sequencing covered some 250 trial participants: 200 to 220 given two doses of AZD1222 and approximately 26 given two doses of MenACWY control vaccine. Enrollment into the trials was organized by age into subgroups of 18-55, 56-69 and 70-plus years, and those subgroups contained roughly 150, 30 and 60 TCR-sequenced participants, respectively.

In the paper's terms, the time point label means: about 28 days (+/-7) after the second vaccine dose. AZD1222 recipients whose second dose came at about 4 weeks and those whose second dose came at about 12 weeks were combined into one group, since spike-specific TCR depth and breadth did not differ between the two schedules. Vaccinee samples were obtained from the UK trials COV001 and COV002, which included a single-blind randomized controlled phase 2/3 trial of AZD1222 (ChAdOx1 nCoV-19) in healthy adults. Trial participant PBMC samples were collected at day 0 and day 28 after the second dose for TCRbeta chain sequencing. The CDR3 goes from the cysteine to the phenylalanine over 17 residues. This entry keeps only the CDR3 DNA: 51 bases, framed from base 1. The germline V and J ends show losses of 5 bases and 5 bases respectively, and no gene match explains 13 bases of the junction. CDR1 and CDR2 (SGHTA, FQGNSA) derive from the germline V gene.

The full study reports these points: Because no samples from the day 14 peak response were available, repertoires could be characterized only after the peak T cell response. Conclusions about previously exposed vaccinees are limited because only five or six AZD1222 recipients were SARS-CoV-2 seropositive at baseline. Reportedly, almost half of the unique spike-specific TCRs recognized epitopes lying outside the regions that are mutated in the B.1.351 and B.1.1.7 variants. A significant rise in spike-specific TCR breadth and depth was observed after two AZD1222 doses relative to day 0 and relative to MenACWY recipients. CD4 TCRs associated with the vaccine covered the entire spike protein, and the dominant responses were in regions 160-218 and 743-854. Participants were mostly white British, with more females than males. The authors suggested clonal diversity may have been underestimated. In the small 56-69-year group, the increase in depth fell short of significance, most likely because of low power.

The CDR3 regions of human TCRbeta chains were analyzed by immunosequencing. As for how the authors treated the data: Repertoire TCRs were matched against a reference library of SARS-CoV-2-specific TCRs generated with the MIRA antigen-specificity platform. Breadth was defined as the fraction of unique TCRs that were SARS-CoV-2-associated. Depth was defined as the fraction of total T cells that were SARS-CoV-2-associated. Using the MIRA data, each spike-specific TCR was mapped to the spike region that the TCR reacts to and placed in a CD4 or CD8 class. Log10-transformed breadth and depth values were compared by one-way ANOVA with Sidak's multiple comparisons tests. This is the immuneACCESS table as TCRdb keeps it, with only in-frame sequences that have V and J called. A part of the clones is gone; compared with another copy, unresolved V genes explain less than half, and the rest is unexplained. V and J calls and clone size are given by that table; D and trimming were obtained from the DNA. In all, the sample holds more than 70,000 clones, and 90% of those were seen once. The ten largest clones capture 3% to 3.5% of the sample.

With regard to this clone: The antigen it binds to is not known. Base qualities are not provided; no much larger clone lies one nucleotide away.

Here the sequenced sample was peripheral blood, taken 28 days after the second AZD1222 dose. Here the chain combines TRBV7-2 and TRBJ2-5; 11 junctional bases match TRBD2. The sequence was collected from an adult who received the AZD1222 COVID-19 vaccine. The nucleotide sequence is given as TGTGCCAGCAGCCAGCGGGGTAGCGGGAGGGTCGGGGAGACCCAGTACTTC. This yields the protein CASSQRGSGRVGETQYF.